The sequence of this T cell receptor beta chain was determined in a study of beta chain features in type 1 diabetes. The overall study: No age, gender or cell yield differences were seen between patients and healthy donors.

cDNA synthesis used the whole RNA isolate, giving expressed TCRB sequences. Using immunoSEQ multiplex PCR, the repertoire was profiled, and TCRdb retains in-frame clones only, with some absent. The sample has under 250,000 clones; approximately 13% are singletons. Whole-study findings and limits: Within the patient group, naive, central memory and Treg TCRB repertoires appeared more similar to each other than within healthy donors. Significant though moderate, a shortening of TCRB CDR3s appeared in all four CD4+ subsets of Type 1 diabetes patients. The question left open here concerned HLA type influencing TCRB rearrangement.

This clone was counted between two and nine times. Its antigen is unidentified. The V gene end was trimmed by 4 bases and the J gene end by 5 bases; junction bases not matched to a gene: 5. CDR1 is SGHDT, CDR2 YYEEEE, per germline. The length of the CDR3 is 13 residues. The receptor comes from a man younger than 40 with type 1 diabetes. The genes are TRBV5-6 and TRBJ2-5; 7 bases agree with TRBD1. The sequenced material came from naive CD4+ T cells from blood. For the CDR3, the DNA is TGTGCCAGCAGCCGACAGGGAAGGGAGACCCAGTACTTC. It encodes CASSRQGRETQYF.